These T cell receptor beta chains were read from a single sample in a study of identical twins. TCRdb used MiXCR to reprocess the 5' RACE reads, holding one entry per CDR3 protein. The table shows some 190,000 distinct CDR3 sequences, with less than 20% occurring only once. Separately, the same data were catalogued under a study of T cells expressing NK-cell markers.

The specimen was CD8+ T cells sorted from blood. Every receptor here comes from a woman aged 18-35 years in good health. Both conserved end residues are part of each CDR3. The D gene is left open where the match is weak. Expanded clones are given a class, and other clones once, few, many or no size at all.

TRBJ2-3	TRBV12-3/TRBV12-4	TRBD1	few	TGTGCCAGCAGCCCTACCGACAGGGTTAGCACAGATACGCAGTATTTT	CASSPTDRVSTDTQYF
TRBJ1-5	TRBV27	-	few	TGTGCCAGCAGTTTATCAAGGAATCAGCCCCAGCATTTT	CASSLSRNQPQHF
TRBJ2-2	TRBV7-6	TRBD1	few	TGTGCCAGCAGCTTAGTACCCCACAGGGGGCGTAACACCGGGGAGCTGTTTTTT	CASSLVPHRGRNTGELFF
TRBJ1-5	TRBV11-2	TRBD1	-	TGTGCCAGCTCCTGGACAGGGAGTGGTCAGCCCCAGCATTTT	CASSWTGSGQPQHF
TRBJ2-7	TRBV5-5	TRBD1	few	TGTGCCAGCAGCTTGCCGGGGACAGGGTACGAGCAGTACTTC	CASSLPGTGYEQYF
TRBJ1-5	TRBV5-6	TRBD1	-	TGTGCCAGCAGTGCGGACAGGTCCCAGCCCCAGCATTTT	CASSADRSQPQHF
TRBJ1-1	TRBV5-1	-	many	TGCGCCAGCAGCTCGGGGACAAGTGGAGAAGCTTTCTTT	CASSSGTSGEAFF
TRBJ2-3	TRBV6-6	-	few	TGTGCCAGCTTGGCCGCAGATACGCAGTATTTT	CASLAADTQYF
TRBJ1-2	TRBV6-2/TRBV6-3	-	-	TGTGCCAGCAGTTTTAGGCGCAGGGAGCCGGATTTCTATGGCTACACCTTC	CASSFRRREPDFYGYTF
TRBJ1-1	TRBV9	TRBD1	-	TGTGCCAGCAGCGGTGAGGGGGCGACTGAAGCTTTCTTT	CASSGEGATEAFF
TRBJ1-1	TRBV7-2	-	-	TGTGCCAGCAGCTTGCCCCCCCAAAAGGGATGGACTGAAGCTTTCTTT	CASSLPPQKGWTEAFF
TRBJ2-1	TRBV27	-	few	TGTGCCAGCAGTTTTGGGCAGCGAGGCAATGAGCAGTTCTTC	CASSFGQRGNEQFF
TRBJ2-5	TRBV5-1	-	-	TGCGCCAGCAGCTTGATGAGGGGGGGCCTGGGAGAGACCCAGTACTTC	CASSLMRGGLGETQYF
TRBJ2-2	TRBV7-9	-	few	TGTGCCAGCAGCTTTTATGCGGGACTTGGCACCGGGGAGCTGTTTTTT	CASSFYAGLGTGELFF
TRBJ2-1	TRBV25-1	TRBD2	-	TGTGCCAGCAGTGGGCATAGCGGGAGGGGAGCTAATGAGCAGTTCTTC	CASSGHSGRGANEQFF